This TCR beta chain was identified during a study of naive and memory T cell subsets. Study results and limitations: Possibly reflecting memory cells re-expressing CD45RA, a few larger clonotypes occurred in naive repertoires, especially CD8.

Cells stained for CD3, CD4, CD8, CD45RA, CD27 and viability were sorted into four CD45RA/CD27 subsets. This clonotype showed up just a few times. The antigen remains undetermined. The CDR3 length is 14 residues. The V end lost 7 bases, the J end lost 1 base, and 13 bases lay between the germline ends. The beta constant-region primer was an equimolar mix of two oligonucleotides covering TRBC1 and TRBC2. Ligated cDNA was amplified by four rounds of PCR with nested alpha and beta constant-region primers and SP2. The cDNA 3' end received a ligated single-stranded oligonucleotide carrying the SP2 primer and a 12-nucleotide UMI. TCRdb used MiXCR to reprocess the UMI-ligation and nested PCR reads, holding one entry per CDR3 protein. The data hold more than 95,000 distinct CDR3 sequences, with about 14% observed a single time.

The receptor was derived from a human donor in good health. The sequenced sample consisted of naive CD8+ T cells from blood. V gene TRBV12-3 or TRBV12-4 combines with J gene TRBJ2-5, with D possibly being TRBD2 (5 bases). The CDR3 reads CASTAPGIQETQYF. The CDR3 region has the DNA TGTGCCAGCACCGCTCCGGGAATCCAAGAGACCCAGTACTTC.